This T cell receptor (beta chain) was sequenced during a study of spatial heterogeneity in lung cancer (dated by TCRdb to about 2019). Regarding the research as a whole: Beta-chain transcripts were consistently detected in greater numbers than alpha-chain transcripts, which likely reflects a higher abundance of beta-chain transcripts. In the raw uncorrected reads, each unique combination of TCR and UMI appeared more than ten times on average. The study quantitatively compared TCR alpha and beta repertoires across multiple tumor regions, matched nontumor lung and blood in non-small cell lung cancer. TCR repertoire features were related to nonsynonymous mutation counts determined by whole-exome sequencing of tumor tissue. At surgery, 200 or so tumor regions, around 68 matched nontumor lung samples and 45 to 60 PBMC samples were TCR-sequenced for both alpha and beta chains.

As encoded in the germline V gene (reference sequence), CDR1 is MNHNY while CDR2 is SVGAGI. Inclusive of the bounding cysteine and phenylalanine, the CDR3 is 14 residues long. Just the 42-base CDR3 DNA is kept, in frame starting at base 1. From V the trimming removes 6 bases and from J it removes 2 bases, while the gene matches leave 3 bases of the junction unaccounted for. With respect to this clonotype: Its cognate antigen has yet to be identified. Qualities for individual bases were not recorded, and no much larger clone is one base off.

The label giving this sample's time point can be read as: sample taken at primary tumor resection. The donors were 65 to 90 patients from the lung TRACERx cohort who had early-stage, untreated non-small cell lung cancer. TCR sequencing used whole RNA extracted from tumor and nontumor lung tissue, or from cryopreserved PBMC samples, without cell sorting. Only patients for whom sufficient RNA was available from at least two tumor regions were selected for TCR sequencing. The library was produced with 5' RACE. This sample was sequenced with a NextSeq 500. To allow correction of PCR and sequencing errors, the TCR library protocol tagged every TCR cDNA molecule with a unique molecular identifier. As for the original processing: TCR identification, UMI-based error correction and CDR3 extraction were all carried out with Decombinator tools. TCRs above a frequency of 2 per 1,000, corresponding to the top 1% of the tumor frequency distribution, were defined as expanded. Renyi diversity was computed with the R vegan package after each repertoire had been subsampled 100 times to 5,000 TCRs. CDR3 similarity networks were built from amino acid triplet string-kernel similarity, connecting CDR3s with pairwise similarity above 0.82. TCRdb's own reprocessing of the public reads used fastp at Q25 and MiXCR and kept productive beta chains. Rows merge per CDR3 protein into single entries with the most common DNA and genes. TCRdb's processing, not the authors', yielded these V and J calls. The table for this sample lists approximately 92,000 distinct CDR3 sequences; around 12% of them were counted only once. Of the sample, about 38% falls within the top ten clones.

The full study reports these points: Confirming at a functional level the hypothesis that regional TCRs recognize regional mutations was considered to require additional single-cell paired TCR alpha and beta sequencing. Ubiquitous expanded tumor TCRs were detected in blood more often at tumor resection than at routine follow-up.

The TCR sequence derives from a male donor with early-stage non-small cell lung cancer. The specimen was PBMCs, collected at surgery. The sequence links TRBV6-6 to TRBJ2-5, with TRBD1 identical over 10 junction bases. The bases are TGTGCCAGCAGGTGGGGACAGGGGCAAGAGACCCAGTACTTC. Translated, it gives CASRWGQGQETQYF.